This T cell receptor (beta chain) was captured in a study of human T cells and chemical hapten exposure listed by TCRdb under 2021. Context from the whole study: For sensitization, 2% DPC in acetone was applied to a roughly 2 cm by roughly 2 cm area of upper inner arm skin. Patients additionally received weekly therapeutic DPC doses to the scalp throughout the roughly 23-week study period. Patch tests used Finn chambers with 0.01% DPC on the upper back, scored after 6 days by International Contact Dermatitis Research Group standards. The patient cohort, mostly female, included alopecia areata with under or over 50% scalp involvement, alopecia totalis and alopecia universalis. The libraries were sequenced as a pool, and the TCR yield per sample differed mostly because of small variations in library volumes within the pool. The study tracked peripheral blood TCR repertoire changes in vivo during primary and secondary sensitization to the hapten diphenylcyclopropenone (DPC) in alopecia patients. Patient blood was sampled pre-sensitization (week 0) and at 2, 6 and about 24 weeks after DPC sensitization. Around 29 alopecia patients provided blood for TCR sequencing at one to four time points (pre-sensitization, 2, 6 and 24 weeks).

The library came from RACE. Instrument on record: NextSeq 500. During library preparation, unique molecular identifiers were attached to individual cDNA molecules so that TCRs could be counted quantitatively and reproducibly. From each blood RNA sample, both TCR alpha and TCR beta chains were sequenced. The paper's data handling went like this. The median number of TCRs per sample was 85,000 to 100,000, ranging from about 23,224 to 700,000. V, J and CDR3 annotation of the TCR reads was performed with the Decombinator software suite. For the PS versus PT1 abundance plots, all samples were subsampled to the same number of TCRs (28,000). TCRs were defined as expanded if absent before sensitization and observed at least eight times at the 2-week time point. Through fastp at Q25 and MiXCR, TCRdb rebuilt clones from the public reads, retaining in-frame beta chains. Each entry is one CDR3 protein sequence, shown with its most common DNA and genes. TCRdb, not the original authors, processed these V and J calls. The sample records 100,000 to 150,000 distinct CDR3 sequences, roughly 15% of which are singletons. The biggest ten clones account for 0.8% to 1% of the sample.

This clonotype was detected a few times. What this receptor recognizes is not known. Base-call qualities are not available, and no considerably larger clone is one nucleotide away. On the study overall, not on this receptor specifically: Because all patients had alopecia, a presumed autoimmune disease, the immune response of the patients might differ from that of healthy individuals. Compared with pre-sensitization or healthy control sets, expanded TCRs formed significantly more large CDR3 similarity clusters, which is consistent with antigen-driven responses. After repeated subsampling, changes were observed in the strength of the expansion versus patch-test correlation and in the threshold at which the correlation became significant. DPC sensitization did not change the number of TCRs with a frequency above 1 in 1000, and there was no evidence of changes in global repertoire structure. A positive correlation was found between the number of PT1 expanded TCRs and patch test score, with significance reached at thresholds 8, 16 and 32 but not 4.

The sample's time point label is to be understood as: patch test 1, 2 weeks after DPC sensitization. Interpreted using the paper, the treatment or condition label stands for: therapeutic diphenylcyclopropenone sensitization with weekly scalp DPC. At each patch-test visit, blood was drawn before the patch test was applied. Patients were eligible if aged 18 to 70, diagnosed with alopecia and judged suitable for DPC therapy, and pregnant patients were excluded. Unfractionated whole blood was collected in Tempus Blood RNA tubes, and total RNA was extracted from that blood. The CDR3 runs 14 residues from the cysteine to the phenylalanine. Only the CDR3 portion is preserved as DNA: 42 bases, with reading frame beginning at the first base. V gives up 2 bases and J gives up 2 bases, and the segment between their germline ends measures 7 bases. The germline V gene provides CDR1 SGHVS and CDR2 FQNEAQ.

The receptor was derived from a man between 18 and 35 years old with alopecia areata. Some clones in this sample may be carry-over from other donors' samples. The rearrangement combines TRBV7-8 with TRBJ2-4; there is no confident call for the D gene. Sequenced here: whole blood, sampled in connection with sensitization to the hapten diphenylcyclopropenone (DPC). The sequenced DNA: TGTGCCAGCAGCTTAAGCCAGCCCAAAAACATTCAGTACTTC. Its coded protein is CASSLSQPKNIQYF.